These T cell receptor beta chains were read from a single sample in a study of blood T cell repertoires in COVID-19. Sequencing used immunoSEQ multiplex PCR; TCRdb keeps in-frame clones, though not all of them. The sample includes about 210,000 clones, roughly 80% of them seen just once. Source material: peripheral blood. Receptor source: a woman of 80 years or more with COVID-19, enrolled during active disease. The CDR3 runs from the conserved cysteine through the conserved F or W. The D gene is left open where the match is weak. Part of the rows lack a size; the others show once, few, many or a class for expanded clones.

.	.	TRBV3-1/TRBV3-2	TRBJ1-6	TGTGCCAGCAGCCAAGGGCCTCATTCACCCCTCCACTTT	CASSQGPHSPLHF
.	.	TRBV7-2	TRBJ1-6	TGTGCCAGCAGCCCATACCGGGACTATAATTCACCCCTCCACTTT	CASSPYRDYNSPLHF
.	.	TRBV29-1	TRBJ1-1	TGCAGTGCCAACAGGGTGCCAGAGGCTTTCTTT	CSANRVPEAFF
.	TRBD2	TRBV10-3	TRBJ2-1	TGTGCCATCGCGCCCTGGGTCGTAGGGACTAGCGGGCCGGGAAACAATGAGCAGTTCTTC	CAIAPWVVGTSGPGNNEQFF
once	.	TRBV5-4	TRBJ2-3	TGTGCCAGCAGCTTGAACGGGGGGCCTGGAGATACGCAGTATTTT	CASSLNGGPGDTQYF
.	TRBD1	TRBV6-1	TRBJ1-2	TGTGCCAGCAGTGAATCCGGGACAGGGAACGGCTACACCTTC	CASSESGTGNGYTF
.	.	TRBV6-5	TRBJ2-1	TGTGCCAGCGGGGGGGGCTCGCTGGGGTCCAATGAGCAGTTCTTC	CASGGGSLGSNEQFF
.	.	TRBV2	TRBJ1-1	TGTGCCAGCAGGAAGGCAGGGAACACTGAAGCTTTCTTT	CASRKAGNTEAFF
once	.	TRBV28	TRBJ2-7	TGTGCCAGCAGAACCGGAGGGGTTTCCTACGAGCAGTACTTC	CASRTGGVSYEQYF
.	TRBD2	TRBV5-1	TRBJ2-1	TGCGCCAGCAGCGTTACTAGCGGGGGATACAATGAGCAGTTCTTC	CASSVTSGGYNEQFF
.	.	TRBV24-1	TRBJ2-1	TGTGCCACCGGAAGACTAGACAATGAGCAGTTCTTC	CATGRLDNEQFF
few	TRBD1	TRBV18	TRBJ2-6	TGTGCCAGCTCACCGGGGACAGGGAGCTCTGGGGCCAACGTCCTGACTTTC	CASSPGTGSSGANVLTF
.	.	TRBV7-2	TRBJ2-5	TGTGCCACCCAAAGGGGATCACAAGAGACCCAGTACTTC	CATQRGSQETQYF
.	.	TRBV4-1	TRBJ2-5	TGCGCCAGCAGCCGCGGGCTACAAGAGACCCAGTACTTC	CASSRGLQETQYF
.	.	TRBV2	TRBJ2-2	TGTGCCAGCAGTCGGCAGGCCCCCGGGGAGCTGTTTTTT	CASSRQAPGELFF
.	.	TRBV3-1/TRBV3-2	TRBJ2-7	TGTGCCAGCAGCCGCACGACAGGTGGGAGCTCCTACGAGCAGTACTTC	CASSRTTGGSSYEQYF
few	TRBD1	TRBV10-3	TRBJ1-2	TGTGCCATCAGGGTAGACAGGGAAAACTATGGCTACACCTTC	CAIRVDRENYGYTF
.	.	TRBV3-1/TRBV3-2	TRBJ1-1	TGTGCCAGCAGCCAGGGCCGACAGAGTGAAGCTTTCTTT	CASSQGRQSEAFF
once	TRBD2	TRBV5-8	TRBJ2-3	TGTGCCAGCAGCTTTCCCTCCGCTAGCGGGGGGGCAGGAGATACGCAGTATTTT	CASSFPSASGGAGDTQYF
few	.	TRBV2	TRBJ1-3	TGTGCCAGCAGACTAGACACAGGGTTTAGGGGAAACACCATATATTTT	CASRLDTGFRGNTIYF
few	.	TRBV7-3	TRBJ1-6	TGTGCCAGCAGCCACGGGAGTAATTCACCCCTCCACTTT	CASSHGSNSPLHF
.	TRBD2	TRBV6-2/TRBV6-3	TRBJ2-3	TGTGCCAGCAGTTACCGCGGGGGACGCACAGATACGCAGTATTTT	CASSYRGGRTDTQYF
few	.	TRBV21-1	TRBJ2-1	TGTGCCAGCAGCTTCGACAGACGCGAATGGTACAATGAGCAGTTCTTC	CASSFDRREWYNEQFF
.	TRBD1	TRBV3-1/TRBV3-2	TRBJ1-1	TGTGCCAGCAGCCGACAGGGGGCTCTTTCGAACACTGAAGCTTTCTTT	CASSRQGALSNTEAFF
.	.	TRBV6-1	TRBJ1-2	TGTGCCAGCAGTGACGGGGGATATGGCTACACCTTC	CASSDGGYGYTF
.	.	TRBV5-4	TRBJ1-2	TGTGCCAGCAGCTTGGTAGCCCTGTCTAACTATGGCTACACCTTC	CASSLVALSNYGYTF
once	.	TRBV4-1	TRBJ1-4	TGCGCCAGCAGCCAAGACGGGGGTGCAGCAACTAATGAAAAACTGTTTTTT	CASSQDGGAATNEKLFF
.	TRBD1	TRBV18	TRBJ1-1	TGTGCCAGCTCCCTAAGACAGGGTAACACTGAAGCTTTCTTT	CASSLRQGNTEAFF
.	TRBD1	TRBV5-1	TRBJ1-2	TGCGCCAGCAGCTTGGACAGGGGGAACTATGGCTACACCTTC	CASSLDRGNYGYTF
.	TRBD1	TRBV5-4	TRBJ1-2	TGTGCCAGCAGCTTACAGGGGACTAACTATGGCTACACCTTC	CASSLQGTNYGYTF
.	.	TRBV9	TRBJ2-2	TGTGCCAGCAGCGTGTCCAGGGGCACCGGGGAGCTGTTTTTT	CASSVSRGTGELFF
.	.	TRBV28	TRBJ2-5	TGTGCCAGCTTTCCACGGGACAATCAAGAGACCCAGTACTTC	CASFPRDNQETQYF
.	TRBD1	TRBV6-6	TRBJ1-6	TGTGCCAGCAGTTACCCGATGACAGGGGACTCACCCCTCCACTTT	CASSYPMTGDSPLHF
.	.	TRBV28	TRBJ1-1	TGTGCCAGCGGAAGGGGTGGGGCTAGTGGTACTGAAGCTTTCTTT	CASGRGGASGTEAFF
.	TRBD1	TRBV24-1	TRBJ2-2	TGTGCCACCTCCGGGACAGAGATTAACACCGGGGAGCTGTTTTTT	CATSGTEINTGELFF
.	.	TRBV11-2	TRBJ1-3	TGTGCCAGCAGCTTAGACGGAACAGAAAGCTCTGGAAACACCATATATTTT	CASSLDGTESSGNTIYF
.	TRBD2	TRBV7-2	TRBJ2-5	TGTGCCAGCAGCTTAGTCGGGACTAGTTCAGGAGAGACCCAGTACTTC	CASSLVGTSSGETQYF
.	.	TRBV11-2	TRBJ2-5	TGTGCCAGCAGCTTAGCCGGACTGCCCCAAGAGACCCAGTACTTC	CASSLAGLPQETQYF
.	TRBD1	TRBV9	TRBJ1-1	TGTGCCAGCAGCGGATCTGGTACCCGGACAGGGAGGAACACTGAAGCTTTCTTT	CASSGSGTRTGRNTEAFF
.	.	TRBV18	TRBJ1-6	TGTGCCAGCTCAGCGGACCCTGCGGGGAATTCACCCCTCCACTTT	CASSADPAGNSPLHF
once	.	TRBV12-3/TRBV12-4	TRBJ1-2	TGTGCCAGCAGTGCGAGGGGGGGAGAAGGCTACACCTTC	CASSARGGEGYTF